This T cell receptor (beta chain) appears in the sequencing data of a study of T-cell reconstitution after alpha-beta-depleted transplantation in children. In this sample, this clonotype is medium-sized. Its antigen remains unidentified. General study results and limits: Some patients' high day-60 TCRbeta diversity was traced to surviving recipient T cells and thymic progenitors. It was reported that alpha-beta T cells came from several hundred expanded graft clones (about two months after transplant). Among T cells one year after transplant, newly produced cells accounted for most counts and diversity.

Germline CDR1 is SGHTA and CDR2 is FQGNSA. Trimming cost V 5 bases and J 2 bases, with 16 bases left between them. The CDR3 consists of 15 residues. During its preparation, the TCRbeta library received unique molecular identifiers. TCRdb re-called the PCR reads with MiXCR, one entry per CDR3 protein. The table shows some 26,000 distinct CDR3 sequences, with about a sixth occurring only once. Sequenced material: PBMCs, mostly from graft donor cells, taken 60 days after TCRalphabeta/CD19-depleted stem cell transplant. The genes are TRBV7-2 and TRBJ2-7, with TRBD2 as a possible D gene (6 bases). This TCR was recovered from a male patient aged 2-10 years who had a stem cell transplant for acute lymphoblastic leukemia, so the T cells may come from the graft donor. The CDR3 DNA reads TGTGCCAGCAGCCCAGGGACTTATTCCACCTACGAGCAGTACTTC. The encoded protein is CASSPGTYSTYEQYF.